This T cell receptor (beta chain) was observed in a study of blood T cell repertoires in COVID-19. About the study: Researchers got acute and convalescent COVID-19 samples from the United States, Italy and Spain.

There are 14 residues in the CDR3. V dropped 4 bases and J dropped 1 base, with 11 bases sitting between them. Germline CDR1 SGHDT, CDR2 YYEEEE. The data were produced by immunoSEQ multiplex PCR, yet TCRdb's version contains in-frame clones alone and is incomplete. The sample holds some 70,000 clones, about nine tenths seen once. This clone appeared once. The rearrangement links TRBV5-6 to TRBJ1-1; TRBD1 is a possible D gene (5 bases). Specimen: peripheral blood. This receptor was obtained from a woman aged 65 to 85 with acute or convalescent COVID-19. The DNA for the CDR3 is TGTGCCAGCAGCCCAGACAGTGAGAACACTGAAGCTTTCTTT. It specifies CASSPDSENTEAFF.